Below are 4 T cell receptor beta chains sequenced from a single sample in a study of Graves' ophthalmopathy and Graves' hyperthyroidism. RNA transcripts provided the template for amplifying TCR beta CDR3 regions. HTBI primers were employed in first-round RT-PCR, then a second-round multiplex PCR followed. One entry per CDR3 protein results from TCRdb running MiXCR on the multiplex PCR reads. Among roughly 600,000 distinct CDR3 sequences listed, 39% were seen once. Sequenced sample: peripheral blood or thyroid tissue (not recorded which). The source is an adult man with Graves' hyperthyroidism.

The sample holds one count of this clonotype. A much larger clone is a single base away; this may be a read error. The chain has TRBV7-4 and TRBJ2-2; 9 nucleotides line up with TRBD2. The length of the CDR3 is 15 residues. Germline lookup yields CDR1 SGHVT and CDR2 SQSDAQ. CDR3 sequence reads: CASSLRRGGAGEPFF. The CDR3 DNA sequence: TGTGCCAGCAGCTTACGGCGGGGGGGTGCCGGGGAGCCGTTTTTT.

In this sample, this clonotype turned up many times. The rearrangement links TRBV29-1 to TRBJ2-5; D is uncertain. Trimming shortened V by 5 bases and J by 5 bases, and 12 bases separated the two germline ends. Germline V gives CDR1 SQVTM, CDR2 ANQGSEA. CDR3 size: 12 residues. The CDR3 DNA is TGCAGCGTTTATAGACCGAGGGAGACCCAGTACTTC. It yields the protein CSVYRPRETQYF.

This clonotype has only a few counts. The V and J genes are TRBV7-2 and TRBJ2-7; a possible D gene is TRBD1 (6 bases). The J call is uncertain, as TRBJ2-1 better fits the DNA end. The CDR3 runs to 13 residues. CDR1 and CDR2 (germline): SGHTA, FQGNSA. CDR3 protein: CASSLVRGDEQFF. In DNA, the CDR3 is TGTGCCAGCAGCTTAGTCAGGGGCGATGAGCAGTTCTTC.

This clonotype came up many times. The chain employs TRBV11-2 and TRBJ1-1; TRBD1 is a possible D gene (6 bases). Germline CDR1 is SGHAT and CDR2 is FQNNGV. There are 15 residues in the CDR3. Trimming stripped 4 bases from V and 0 bases from J, with 12 bases between. The CDR3 spells CASSSLQGMNTEAFF. CDR3 nucleotide sequence: TGTGCCAGCAGCTCCCTCCAGGGGATGAACACTGAAGCTTTCTTT. Variable domain in full (rest from reference TRBV11-2 and TRBJ1-1): EAGVAQSPRYKIIEKRQSVAFWCNPISGHATLYWYQQILGQGPKLLIQFQNNGVVDDSQLPKDRFSAERLKGVDSTLKIQPAKLEDSAVYLCASSSLQGMNTEAFFGQGTRLTVV.